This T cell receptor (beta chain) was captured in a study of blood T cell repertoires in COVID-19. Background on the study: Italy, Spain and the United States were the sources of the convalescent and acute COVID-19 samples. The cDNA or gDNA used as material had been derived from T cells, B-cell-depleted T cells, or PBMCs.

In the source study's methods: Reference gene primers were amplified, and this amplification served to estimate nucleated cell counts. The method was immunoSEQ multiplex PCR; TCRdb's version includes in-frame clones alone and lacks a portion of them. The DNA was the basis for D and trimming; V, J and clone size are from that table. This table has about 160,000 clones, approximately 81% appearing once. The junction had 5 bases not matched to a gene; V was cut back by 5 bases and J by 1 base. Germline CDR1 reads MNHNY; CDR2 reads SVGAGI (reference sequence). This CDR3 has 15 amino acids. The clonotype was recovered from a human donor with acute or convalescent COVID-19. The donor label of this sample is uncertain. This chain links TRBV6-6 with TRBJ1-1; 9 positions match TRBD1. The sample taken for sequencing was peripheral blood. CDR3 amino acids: CASSPTDRGNTEAFF. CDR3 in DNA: TGTGCCAGCAGTCCGACGGACAGGGGGAACACTGAAGCTTTCTTT.